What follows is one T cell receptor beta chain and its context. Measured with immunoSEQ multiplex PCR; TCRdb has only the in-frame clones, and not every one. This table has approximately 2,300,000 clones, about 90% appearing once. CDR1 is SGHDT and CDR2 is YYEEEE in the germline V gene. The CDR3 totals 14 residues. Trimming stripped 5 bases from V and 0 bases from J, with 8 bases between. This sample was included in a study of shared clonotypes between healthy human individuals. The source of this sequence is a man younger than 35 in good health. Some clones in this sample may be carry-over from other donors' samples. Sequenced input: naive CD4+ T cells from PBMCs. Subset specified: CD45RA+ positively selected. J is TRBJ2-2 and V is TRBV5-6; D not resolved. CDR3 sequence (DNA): TGTGCCAGCAGATTCAACGCGAACACCGGGGAGCTGTTTTTT. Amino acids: CASRFNANTGELFF.